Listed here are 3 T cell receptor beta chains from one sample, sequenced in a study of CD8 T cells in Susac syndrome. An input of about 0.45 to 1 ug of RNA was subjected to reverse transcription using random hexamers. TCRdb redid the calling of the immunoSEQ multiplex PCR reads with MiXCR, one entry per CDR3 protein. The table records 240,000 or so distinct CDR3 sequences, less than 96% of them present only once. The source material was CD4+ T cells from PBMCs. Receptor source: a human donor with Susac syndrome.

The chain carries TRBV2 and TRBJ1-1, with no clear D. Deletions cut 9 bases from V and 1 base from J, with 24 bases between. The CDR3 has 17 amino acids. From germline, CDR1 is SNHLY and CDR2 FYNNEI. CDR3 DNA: TGTGCCAGACGCCAGGTGCCGATGGGGTTGAGGAACACTGAAGCTTTCTTT. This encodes CARRQVPMGLRNTEAFF. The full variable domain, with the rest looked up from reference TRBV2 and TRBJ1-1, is EPEVTQTPSHQVTQMGQEVILRCVPISNHLYFYWYRQILGQKVEFLVSFYNNEISEKSEIFDDQFSVERPDGSNFTLKIRSTKLEDSAMYFCARRQVPMGLRNTEAFFGQGTRLTVV.

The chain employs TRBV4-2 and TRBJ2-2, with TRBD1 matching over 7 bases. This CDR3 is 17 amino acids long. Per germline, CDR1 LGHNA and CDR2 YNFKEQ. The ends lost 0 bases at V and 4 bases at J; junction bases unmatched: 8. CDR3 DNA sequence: TGTGCCAGCAGCCAAGATGGGAAGGGGGCCGGCACCGGGGAGCTGTTTTTT. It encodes CASSQDGKGAGTGELFF.

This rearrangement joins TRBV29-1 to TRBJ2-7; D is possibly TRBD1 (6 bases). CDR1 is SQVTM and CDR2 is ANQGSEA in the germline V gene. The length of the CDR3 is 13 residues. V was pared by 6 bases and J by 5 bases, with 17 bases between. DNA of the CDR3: TGCAGCGTCCGAGTGGGCAGGGGCCACGAGCAGTACTTC. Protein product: CSVRVGRGHEQYF.